Below are 10 T cell receptor beta chains sequenced from a single sample in a study of T cells in women clearing cervical HPV infection. Data came from immunoSEQ multiplex PCR; TCRdb stores just in-frame clones and leaves some out. This table lists about 16,000 clones. Sequencing used blood buffy coat. The receptor source for this set is a woman aged 18 to 75 with a cervical HPV16 infection that either progressed to CIN3+ or cleared (not recorded which).

Here the CDR3 reads CASSFSGTGTGELFF. Incomplete CDR3 DNA: TGTGCCAGCAGTTTCTCCGGGACTGGTACCGGGGAG. The chain combines TRBV12-3 or TRBV12-4 with TRBJ2-2; possibly TRBD2 for D (6 bases). The sequence runs out 3 residues before the end of the CDR3; the remainder is reconstructed from the germline J gene. V shed 3 bases and J shed 5 bases, with 13 bases lying between them. This CDR3 comprises 15 residues.

Concerning this clone itself: The read ends 3 residues before the CDR3 terminus; that terminus is restored from the germline J gene. The same CDR3 can be traced to other DNA sequences in this sample. This chain uses TRBV2 with TRBJ1-5; maybe TRBD1 (5 bases). Germline assignment: CDR1 SNHLY and CDR2 FYNNEI. This CDR3 has 15 amino acids. Trimming took off 4 bases at V and 8 bases at J, with 18 bases between the two ends. The CDR3 DNA, read in part, is TGTGCCAGCAGTGGGCGGCCGGGGGAACAAGAGCCC. Amino acids: CASSGRPGEQEP. The entire CDR3 protein is CASSGRPGEQEPQHF. The whole variable domain, remainder taken from reference TRBV2 and TRBJ1-5, is EPEVTQTPSHQVTQMGQEVILRCVPISNHLYFYWYRQILGQKVEFLVSFYNNEISEKSEIFDDQFSVERPDGSNFTLKIRSTKLEDSAMYFCASSGRPGEQEPQHFGDGTRLSIL.

Points on this clone: The CDR3 end lies 3 residues beyond the end of the read and is filled in from the germline J gene. J is TRBJ2-7 and V is TRBV5-1, with D tentatively TRBD1 (5 bases). V lost 4 bases and J 0 bases, leaving 11 bases between the germline ends. In germline, CDR1 is SGHRS, CDR2 YFSETQ. The CDR3 consists of 14 residues. CDR3 residues: CASSRTDSSYEQYF. CDR3 bases read: TGCGCCAGCAGCCGGACCGACAGCTCCTACGAG.

Note on this clone: The read halts 3 residues ahead of the CDR3 end, with the missing end drawn from the germline J gene. This sequence joins TRBV6-2 or TRBV6-3 and TRBJ1-1; 9 bases match TRBD1. Germline trimming cut 6 bases from V and 3 bases from J; bases unmatched to any gene: 5. The germline V gene has CDR1 MNHEY and CDR2 SVGEGT. This CDR3 region has 14 residues. CDR3 bases read: TGTGCCAGCAGCCAACAGGGGGCTGACACTGAA. Translation gives CASSQQGADTE. The entire CDR3 sequence reads CASSQQGADTEAFF.

The CDR3 sequence: CASSPQGIMNTEAFF. The CDR3 bases that were read are TGTGCCAGCTCACCACAGGGGATCATGAACACTGAA. This chain uses TRBV18 with TRBJ1-1; D perhaps matches TRBD1 (5 bases). Sequencing ends 3 residues short of the CDR3 end; the germline J gene provides the rest. Between the trimmed V and J ends, which lost 1 base and 0 bases, there was a span of 9 bases. Germline loops: CDR1 KGHSH, CDR2 LQKENI. The CDR3 totals 15 residues.

About this clone itself: The read ends 3 residues before the CDR3 terminus; that terminus is restored from the germline J gene. The chain combines TRBV5-1 with TRBJ1-2; 9 bases are shared with TRBD1. V lost 4 bases, J lost 6 bases, and 10 bases stayed unmatched. Germline CDR1 reads SGHRS; CDR2 reads YFSETQ. The length of the CDR3 is 15 residues. The covered CDR3 bases are TGCGCCAGCAGCGGGGGGCCGGGACAGGGAGATGGC. It yields the protein CASSGGPGQGDG. In full, the CDR3 reads CASSGGPGQGDGYTF.

Notes on this clone: The CDR3 is cut off 3 residues early in the read; its end comes from the germline J gene. The chain links TRBV6-2 or TRBV6-3 to TRBJ2-1; 7 nucleotides line up with TRBD1. The length of the CDR3 is 15 residues. From germline, CDR1 is MNHEY and CDR2 SVGEGT. Germline trimming cut 6 bases from V and 1 base from J; bases unmatched to any gene: 6. The CDR3 loop reads CASSFNRGSYNEQFF. CDR3 bases read: TGTGCCAGCAGCTTCAACAGGGGTTCCTACAATGAG.

About this clone itself: The read falls 3 residues short of the CDR3 end, and the missing part is taken from the germline J gene. The chain links TRBV20-1 to TRBJ2-3; D gene unclear. Germline CDR1 reads DFQATT; CDR2 reads SNEGSKA (reference sequence). V shed 6 bases and J shed 3 bases, with 19 bases lying between them. The CDR3 covers 15 residues. The CDR3 DNA, read in part, is TGCAGTGCCACCGACTCGCAGTATTTTACAGATACG. It is translated as CSATDSQYFTDT. In full, the CDR3 reads CSATDSQYFTDTQYF.

Details on this clone: The observed sequence ends 3 residues before the CDR3 terminus, with the missing tail filled in from the germline J gene. The chain carries TRBV9 and TRBJ1-4, with D perhaps matching TRBD1 (6 bases). The CDR3 totals 13 residues. The germline CDR1 and CDR2 sequences are SGDLS and YYNGEE. V lost 0 bases and J 6 bases, leaving 6 bases between the germline ends. CDR3 in amino acids: CASSVGTDEKLFF. The part of the CDR3 DNA that was read is TGTGCCAGCAGCGTAGGGACAGATGAAAAA.

Comments on this clone: The read terminates 3 residues ahead of where the CDR3 ends, so the germline J gene completes it. This chain uses TRBV10-2 with TRBJ1-2; weak D call: TRBD1 (5 bases). The CDR3 length is 12 residues. V lost 6 bases and J lost 4, with 9 bases in between. CDR1 is WSHSY, CDR2 SAAADI, per germline. CDR3: CASRTDSYGYTF. The DNA read from the CDR3 is TGCGCCAGCAGGACAGACAGCTATGGC.